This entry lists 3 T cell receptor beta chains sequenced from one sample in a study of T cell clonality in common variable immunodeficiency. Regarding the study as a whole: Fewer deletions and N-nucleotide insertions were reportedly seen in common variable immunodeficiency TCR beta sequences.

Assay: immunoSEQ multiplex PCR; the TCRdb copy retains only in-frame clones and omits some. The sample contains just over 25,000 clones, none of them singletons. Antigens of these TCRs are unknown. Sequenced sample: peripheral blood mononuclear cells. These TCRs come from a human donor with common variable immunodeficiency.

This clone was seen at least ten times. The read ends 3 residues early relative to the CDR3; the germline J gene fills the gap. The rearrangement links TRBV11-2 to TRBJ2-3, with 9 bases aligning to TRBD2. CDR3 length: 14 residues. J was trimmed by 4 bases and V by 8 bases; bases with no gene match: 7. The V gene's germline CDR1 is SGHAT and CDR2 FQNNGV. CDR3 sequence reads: CASGAGGPADTQYF. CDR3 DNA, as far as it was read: TGTGCCAGCGGGGCGGGGGGGCCCGCAGATACG.

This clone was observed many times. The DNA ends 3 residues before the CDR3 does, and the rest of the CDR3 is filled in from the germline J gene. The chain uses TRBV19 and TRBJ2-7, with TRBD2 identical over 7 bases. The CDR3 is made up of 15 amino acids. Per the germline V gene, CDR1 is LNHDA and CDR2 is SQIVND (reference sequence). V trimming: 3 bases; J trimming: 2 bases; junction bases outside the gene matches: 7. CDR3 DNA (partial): TGTGCCAGTAGTATCCGACTAGCTCTTCCCTACGAG. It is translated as CASSIRLALPYE. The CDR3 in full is CASSIRLALPYEQYF.

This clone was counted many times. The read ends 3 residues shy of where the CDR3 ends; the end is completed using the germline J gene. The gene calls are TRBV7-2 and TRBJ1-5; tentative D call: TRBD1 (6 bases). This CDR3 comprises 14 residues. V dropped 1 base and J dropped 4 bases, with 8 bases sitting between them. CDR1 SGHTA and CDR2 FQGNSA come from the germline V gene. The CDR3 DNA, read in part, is TGTGCCAGCAGCTTAGACAGGGCGAATCAGCCC. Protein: CASSLDRANQP. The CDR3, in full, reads CASSLDRANQPQHF.